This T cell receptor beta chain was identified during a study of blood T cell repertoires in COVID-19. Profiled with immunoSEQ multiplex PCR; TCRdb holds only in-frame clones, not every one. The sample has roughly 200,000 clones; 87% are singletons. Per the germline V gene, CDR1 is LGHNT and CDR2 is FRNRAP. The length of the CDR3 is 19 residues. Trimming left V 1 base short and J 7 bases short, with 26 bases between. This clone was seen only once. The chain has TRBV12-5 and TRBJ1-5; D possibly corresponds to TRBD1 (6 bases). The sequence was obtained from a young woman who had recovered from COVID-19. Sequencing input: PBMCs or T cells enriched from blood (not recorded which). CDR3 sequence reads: CASGLDSALGGGREQPQHF. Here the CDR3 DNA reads TGTGCTAGTGGTTTGGACTCGGCTCTGGGGGGGGGCCGGGAACAGCCCCAGCATTTT.